This T cell receptor (beta chain) originates from a study of blood T cell repertoires in COVID-19. Study information: Samples representing acute and convalescent COVID-19 were sourced from the United States, Italy and Spain. Sources were T cells, B-cell-depleted T cells, or PBMCs; the material itself was cDNA or gDNA.

This CDR3 has 12 amino acids. Trimming removed 9 bases from V and 6 bases from J, with 10 bases in between. Germline V gene lookup returns CDR1 KGHDR and CDR2 SFDVKD. Participants were aged about 18 to 100 years from about 25 US areas. As handled by the study authors: Reference gene primer amplification yielded estimated nucleated cell counts. Assay used: immunoSEQ multiplex PCR; TCRdb lists only in-frame clones, some missing. The V and J calls and clone size come from that table; D and trimming were worked out from the DNA. There are under 300,000 clones in the sample; around 89% occur only once, and approximately 2% lies in the top ten.

The clonotype was recovered from a woman aged 60-70 years in a cohort exposed to, infected with or recovered from COVID-19 (not recorded which). Sequenced sample: PBMCs or T cells enriched from blood (not recorded which). The chain couples TRBV24-1 to TRBJ2-2; maybe TRBD1 (5 bases). The CDR3 DNA reads as TGTGCCACCCAAAGGGGTCCCGGGGAGCTGTTTTTT. The encoded protein is CATQRGPGELFF.